The next 15 T cell receptor beta chains were all read from a single sample in a study of blood T cell repertoires in COVID-19. Measured with immunoSEQ multiplex PCR; TCRdb has only the in-frame clones, and not every one. The sample records 300,000 to 350,000 clones, roughly 90% being singletons. Input material: PBMCs or T cells enriched from blood (not recorded which). These TCRs come from a woman in her thirties who had been exposed to COVID-19.

This chain uses TRBV12-3 or TRBV12-4 with TRBJ2-7, with D possibly TRBD2 on 7 matching bases. CDR3 length equals 13 residues. The V and J ends lost 8 bases and 5 bases respectively, with 16 bases between them. The CDR3 coding sequence is TGTGCCAGCCGGGGGGACATCGGGGACGAGCAGTACTTC. This codes for CASRGDIGDEQYF.

This sequence joins TRBV6-1 and TRBJ2-1, with 12 bases matching TRBD2. This CDR3 spans 20 amino acids. Germline trimming cut 4 bases from V and 0 bases from J; bases unmatched to any gene: 13. CDR1 MNHNS and CDR2 SASEGT come from the germline V gene. This CDR3 is CASSGKGLAGTILSYNEQFF. The CDR3 coding sequence is TGTGCCAGCAGTGGAAAGGGACTAGCGGGTACTATTCTCTCCTACAATGAGCAGTTCTTC.

The rearrangement links TRBV7-9 to TRBJ2-1; D is perhaps TRBD2 (5 bases). The CDR3 runs 15 residues. Deletions cut 5 bases from V and 5 bases from J, with 16 bases between. CDR1 is SEHNR and CDR2 is FQNEAQ in the germline V gene (reference sequence). The CDR3 here is CASSPSEGSHNEQFF. The CDR3 coding sequence is TGTGCCAGCAGCCCGTCAGAGGGATCGCACAATGAGCAGTTCTTC. The full variable domain, with the rest looked up from reference TRBV7-9 and TRBJ2-1, is DTGVSQNPRHKITKRGQNVTFRCDPISEHNRLYWYRQTLGQGPEFLTYFQNEAQLEKSRLLSDRFSAERPKGSFSTLEIQRTEQGDSAMYLCASSPSEGSHNEQFFGPGTRLTVL.

This clone was seen ten or more times. This chain uses TRBV24-1 with TRBJ2-4; perhaps TRBD2 as D (6 bases). The CDR3 is 16 residues long. Trimming stripped 4 bases from V and 3 bases from J, with 15 bases between. The germline V gene has CDR1 KGHDR and CDR2 SFDVKD. The CDR3 DNA reads TGTGCCACCAGTGACCCCTCGGTGGGGGGCAAAAACATTCAGTACTTC. It encodes CATSDPSVGGKNIQYF.

The J gene is TRBJ2-7, the V gene TRBV28; weak D call: TRBD2 (6 bases). This CDR3 has 13 residues. Germline CDR1 is MDHEN and CDR2 is SYDVKM. V lost 9 bases to trimming and J lost 0 bases, with 12 bases between them. CDR3 residues: CASRPGGSYEQYF. The CDR3 region has the DNA TGTGCCAGTAGGCCCGGGGGCTCCTACGAGCAGTACTTC.

Only a few counts were recorded for this clone. This rearrangement joins TRBV3-1 (or the pseudogene TRBV3-2) to TRBJ1-2; tentatively, D is TRBD1 (5 bases). CDR1 LGHDT and CDR2 YNNKEL come from the germline V gene (reference sequence). CDR3 length: 15 amino acids. Trimming removed 4 bases from V and 3 bases from J, with 15 bases in between. In DNA form, the CDR3 reads TGTGCCAGCAGCCCAGGGAGGGCGGGGGACTATGGCTACACCTTC. It translates to CASSPGRAGDYGYTF.

This chain uses TRBV7-6 with TRBJ2-3; no firm D call. From germline, CDR1 is SGHVS and CDR2 FNYEAQ. V lost 2 bases and J lost 6, with 6 bases in between. This CDR3 spans 12 amino acids. CDR3 loop: CASSLYGDTQYF. The DNA of the CDR3 is TGTGCCAGCAGCTTATACGGGGATACGCAGTATTTT.

V is TRBV29-1 and J is TRBJ2-5; TRBD1 is a possible D gene (6 bases). V was pared by 7 bases and J by 5 bases, with 14 bases between. The CDR3 length is 12 residues. Germline assignment: CDR1 SQVTM and CDR2 ANQGSEA. CDR3 nucleotides: TGCAGCGCCAGGGGCCACGAGGAGACCCAGTACTTC. This encodes CSARGHEETQYF.

This clone appeared a single time. The chain combines TRBV6-5 with TRBJ1-2; D uncertain. Trimming removed 0 bases from V and 7 bases from J, with 15 bases in between. The CDR3 is made up of 15 amino acids. Germline V CDR1 and CDR2: MNHEY, SVGAGI. In DNA, the CDR3 is TGTGCCAGCAGTTACTCCTGGACCGACCGGGGTGGCTACACCTTC. It codes for CASSYSWTDRGGYTF.

The chain recombines TRBV11-2 with TRBJ2-2; the D gene is possibly TRBD2 (5 bases). The V and J ends lost 5 bases and 0 bases respectively, with 22 bases between them. Germline V lookup: CDR1 SGHAT, CDR2 FQNNGV. This CDR3 spans 19 amino acids. The CDR3 bases are TGTGCCAGCAGCCCGAGCAGAATTCAGCGGAGCGCGAACACCGGGGAGCTGTTTTTT. It codes for CASSPSRIQRSANTGELFF.

J is TRBJ2-7 and V is TRBV14; 10 bases agree with TRBD2. Germline V gene data show CDR1 as SGHDN and CDR2 as FVKESK. The CDR3 loop spans 18 amino acids. V trimming: 1 base; J trimming: 3 bases; junction bases outside the gene matches: 12. The CDR3 is CASSQVKIVLAGDYEQYF. In nucleotides, the CDR3 is TGTGCCAGCAGCCAAGTTAAGATTGTCCTAGCGGGAGACTACGAGCAGTACTTC.

The V gene is TRBV15, the J gene TRBJ1-3; possible D gene TRBD1, 5 bases. The CDR3 has 15 amino acids. Germline assignment: CDR1 LNHNV and CDR2 YYDKDF (reference sequence). V was pared by 5 bases and J by 10 bases, with 21 bases between. The CDR3, as DNA: TGTGCCACCAGCCCGACGGACATGCCCTCCTTGACCATATATTTT. Translated, it gives CATSPTDMPSLTIYF.

The gene calls are TRBV16 and TRBJ1-5, with 7 bases identical to TRBD1. The J segment lost 0 bases and the V segment lost 1 base, leaving 9 bases of the junction unmatched. Germline CDR1 KGHSY, CDR2 FQNENV. The CDR3 runs to 18 residues. The CDR3 is CASSQYDRASGSNQPQHF. CDR3 DNA: TGTGCCAGCAGCCAATATGACAGGGCCTCGGGTAGCAATCAGCCCCAGCATTTT.

This sequence joins TRBV27 and TRBJ2-3; the D gene is possibly TRBD1 (5 bases). CDR3 length: 11 amino acids. The V and J ends lost 3 bases and 10 bases respectively, with 8 bases between them. CDR1 is MNHEY, CDR2 SMNVEV, per germline (reference sequence). For the CDR3, the DNA is TGTGCCAGCAGTTTCGACAGTGCGCAGTATTTT. This encodes CASSFDSAQYF.

V and J are TRBV5-1 and TRBJ2-7; 7 bases line up with TRBD1. CDR3 length: 14 residues. Germline assignment: CDR1 SGHRS and CDR2 YFSETQ. Germline trimming cut 4 bases from V and 2 bases from J; bases unmatched to any gene: 6. The CDR3 nucleotides are TGCGCCAGCAGCCGATCTGGGACAGCCTACGAGCAGTACTTC. Translating it yields CASSRSGTAYEQYF. The full variable domain, its missing parts supplied by reference TRBV5-1 and TRBJ2-7, is KAGVTQTPRYLIKTRGQQVTLSCSPISGHRSVSWYQQTPGQGLQFLFEYFSETQRNKGNFPGRFSGRQFSNSRSEMNVSTLELGDSALYLCASSRSGTAYEQYFGPGTRLTVT.